These 31 T cell receptor beta chains originate from one sample sequenced in a study of blood T cell repertoires in COVID-19 (dated by TCRdb to 2018 to 2021). To prepare the library, the immunoSEQ multiplex PCR assay was applied. TCRdb carries this immuneACCESS record with in-frame sequences only. Its versions omit some clonotypes, under half of them owing to an unresolved V gene in the studies checked, with the rest unexplained. In all, the sample holds 250,000 or so clones, and 80% to 90% of those were seen once. The top ten hold approximately 2% of the sample. Sequencing used peripheral blood. These receptors were taken from a man aged 30 to 45 with active or convalescent COVID-19.

J is TRBJ2-1 and V is TRBV4-2, with 9 bases aligning to TRBD2. Germline values: CDR1 LGHNA, CDR2 YNFKEQ. This CDR3 has 16 amino acids. V shed 0 bases, J shed 7 bases, and the junction held 7 bases outside the gene matches. The CDR3 here is CASSQDGSGGKNEQFF. CDR3 sequence (DNA): TGTGCCAGCAGCCAAGATGGTAGCGGGGGAAAAAATGAGCAGTTCTTC.

The chain links TRBV30 to TRBJ1-1, with 7 bases lining up with TRBD1. This CDR3 has 14 amino acids. Germline V gives CDR1 GTSNPN, CDR2 SVGIG (reference sequence). The V and J ends lost 1 base and 4 bases, in that order; junction bases with no gene match: 6. The CDR3: CAWSGGSGGTEAFF. DNA of the CDR3: TGTGCCTGGAGTGGAGGTTCAGGGGGCACTGAAGCTTTCTTT.

The gene calls are TRBV12-3 or TRBV12-4 and TRBJ2-7; D not resolved. The ends were cut back, 6 bases at V and 1 base at J, with 4 bases in the middle. The CDR3 totals 11 residues. The CDR3 nucleotides read TGTGCCAGCAGCAATTCCTACGAGCAGTACTTC. It is translated as CASSNSYEQYF.

The V call is TRBV6-4, the J call TRBJ2-5; D possibly corresponds to TRBD2 (5 bases). V was cut by 8 bases and J by 1 base, with 14 bases left in between. Germline assignment: CDR1 MRHNA and CDR2 SNTAGT. This CDR3 is built from 14 residues. CDR3 region: CASPIRTCQETQYF. CDR3 nucleotides: TGTGCCAGCCCTATAAGGACTTGCCAAGAGACCCAGTACTTC.

This chain uses TRBV7-9 with TRBJ1-1, with 8 bases fitting TRBD1. Losses at the gene ends were 5 bases for V and 7 bases for J; bases not matched to a gene: 9. The CDR3 runs to 14 residues. CDR1 is SEHNR, CDR2 FQNEAQ, per germline (reference sequence). The CDR3 DNA reads as TGTGCCAGCAGCCCGTTCGGGACAGGCCGTGAAGCTTTCTTT. It yields the protein CASSPFGTGREAFF.

The chain joins TRBV25-1 to TRBJ2-1, with 7 positions matching TRBD2. This CDR3 region has 14 residues. V lost 3 bases to trimming and J lost 6 bases; unmatched junction nucleotides: 5. CDR1 and CDR2 (germline): MGHDK, SYGVNS. Here the CDR3 DNA reads TGTGCCAGCAGTGATTCAGGGAGGGGCAATGAGCAGTTCTTC. The encoded protein is CASSDSGRGNEQFF.

The V gene is TRBV2, the J gene TRBJ2-6; possibly TRBD1 for D (6 bases). Germline CDR1 is SNHLY and CDR2 is FYNNEI. V lost 7 bases to trimming and J lost 2 bases, with 18 bases between them. The CDR3 spans 17 residues. This CDR3 reads CASNDQQGNAGANVLTF. CDR3 sequence (DNA): TGTGCCAGCAATGACCAACAGGGAAATGCTGGGGCCAACGTCCTGACTTTC.

The V call is TRBV7-2, the J call TRBJ2-1, with a tentative D call TRBD1 (6 bases). The germline V and J ends were trimmed by 4 bases and 5 bases, with 15 bases remaining between them. Per the germline V gene, CDR1 is SGHTA and CDR2 is FQGNSA. This CDR3 contains 15 residues. CDR3 nucleotides: TGTGCCAGCAGCTACAGGGTCGGTACGGACAATGAGCAGTTCTTC. Amino acids: CASSYRVGTDNEQFF.

The chain recombines TRBV2 with TRBJ2-1; 7 bases align to TRBD1. The germline gives CDR1 SNHLY, CDR2 FYNNEI. With V trimmed by 6 bases and J by 6 bases, 11 bases remained unmatched. The CDR3 has 15 residues. The CDR3 DNA reads as TGTGCCAGCAGAAGAGACAGGGTAACGGGCAATGAGCAGTTCTTC. This encodes CASRRDRVTGNEQFF.

The rearrangement links TRBV10-1 to TRBJ2-7; 7 nucleotides agree with TRBD1. The CDR3 has 13 amino acids. CDR1 is WNHNN and CDR2 is SYGVQD in the germline V gene (reference sequence). Unmatched junction bases numbered 9, after V lost 6 bases and J lost 7 bases. The CDR3, as DNA: TGCGCCAGCAGCAGACAGGGATGGAGGGAGCAGTACTTC. Its protein product is CASSRQGWREQYF.

The J gene is TRBJ1-4, the V gene TRBV4-1, with TRBD1 matching over 10 bases. The CDR3 extends over 15 amino acids. V trimming: 5 bases; J trimming: 8 bases; junction bases outside the gene matches: 8. The germline V gene has CDR1 MGHRA and CDR2 YSYEKL. In DNA form, the CDR3 reads TGCGCCAGCAGCTACCCCGGGACAGGGGACGAAAAACTGTTTTTT. Protein sequence: CASSYPGTGDEKLFF.

Here the CDR3 reads CASVGAYEQYF. The CDR3 region has the DNA TGTGCCAGCGTCGGGGCCTACGAGCAGTACTTC. The chain combines TRBV2 with TRBJ2-7; TRBD2 is a possible D gene (5 bases). Germline lookup yields CDR1 SNHLY and CDR2 FYNNEI. The V end lost 8 bases, the J end lost 2 bases, and 7 bases lay between the germline ends. The CDR3 length is 11 residues. Full variable domain (rest looked up from reference TRBV2 and TRBJ2-7): EPEVTQTPSHQVTQMGQEVILRCVPISNHLYFYWYRQILGQKVEFLVSFYNNEISEKSEIFDDQFSVERPDGSNFTLKIRSTKLEDSAMYFCASVGAYEQYFGPGTRLTVT.

The J gene is TRBJ1-4, the V gene TRBV9; TRBD1 matches at 7 bases. CDR3 length: 18 residues. Looked up from germline, CDR1 is SGDLS and CDR2 is YYNGEE. Trimming at V came to 0 bases and at J to 0 bases, leaving 8 bases not matched to a gene. The CDR3 sequence: CASSVAPGGTTTNEKLFF. For the CDR3, the DNA is TGTGCCAGCAGCGTAGCGCCAGGGGGAACTACAACTAATGAAAAACTGTTTTTT.

V is TRBV2 and J is TRBJ1-6; D is ambiguous. The germline CDR1 and CDR2 sequences are SNHLY and FYNNEI. Trimming cost V 3 bases and J 7 bases, with 10 bases left between them. CDR3 length: 14 amino acids. In nucleotides, the CDR3 is TGTGCCAGCAGTGAGACTACACTAAATTCACCCCTCCACTTT. As protein: CASSETTLNSPLHF. The full variable domain, its missing parts supplied by reference TRBV2 and TRBJ1-6, is EPEVTQTPSHQVTQMGQEVILRCVPISNHLYFYWYRQILGQKVEFLVSFYNNEISEKSEIFDDQFSVERPDGSNFTLKIRSTKLEDSAMYFCASSETTLNSPLHFGNGTRLTVT.

The CDR3 nucleotides read TGCGCCAGCAGCTTGGGACAGGGGATGACCTACGAGCAGTACTTC. It encodes CASSLGQGMTYEQYF. The gene calls are TRBV5-1 and TRBJ2-7; TRBD1 aligns across 8 bases. In germline, CDR1 is SGHRS, CDR2 YFSETQ. V trimming: 0 bases; J trimming: 2 bases; junction bases outside the gene matches: 4. The CDR3 contains 15 residues. The entire variable domain, with the rest obtained from reference TRBV5-1 and TRBJ2-7, is as follows: KAGVTQTPRYLIKTRGQQVTLSCSPISGHRSVSWYQQTPGQGLQFLFEYFSETQRNKGNFPGRFSGRQFSNSRSEMNVSTLELGDSALYLCASSLGQGMTYEQYFGPGTRLTVT.

The chain joins TRBV7-6 to TRBJ1-6; 9 nucleotides agree with TRBD1. The CDR3 sequence is 16 residues long. In germline, CDR1 is SGHVS, CDR2 FNYEAQ. V shed 4 bases and J 4 bases; nucleotides not matched to a gene: 5. The CDR3 sequence: CASSSTDRGYNSPLHF. CDR3 DNA: TGTGCCAGCAGCTCTACAGACAGGGGGTATAATTCACCCCTCCACTTT. Based on the CDR3 plus reference TRBV7-6 and TRBJ1-6, the full variable domain is GAGVSQSPRYKVTKRGQDVALRCDPISGHVSLYWYRQALGQGPEFLTYFNYEAQQDKSGLPNDRFSAERPEGSISTLTIQRTEQRDSAMYRCASSSTDRGYNSPLHFGNGTRLTVT.

V and J are TRBV6-5 and TRBJ1-5, with 10 bases matching TRBD1. CDR1 and CDR2 from the germline V gene are MNHEY and SVGAGI. The J segment lost 0 bases and the V segment lost 4 bases, leaving 3 bases of the junction unmatched. The length of the CDR3 is 16 residues. CDR3 DNA: TGTGCCAGCAGTTCGGGACAGGGGTATAGCAATCAGCCCCAGCATTTT. Residues: CASSSGQGYSNQPQHF.

The chain uses TRBV7-6 and TRBJ2-1, with 7 bases matching TRBD1. CDR1 is SGHVS and CDR2 is FNYEAQ in the germline V gene. The CDR3 runs to 19 residues. V gave up 1 base and J gave up 2 bases; unmatched junction bases: 14. As DNA, the CDR3 is TGTGCCAGCAGCTTAGGAGGGTGGGTGAGGGACAGTACCTACAATGAGCAGTTCTTC. This sequence encodes CASSLGGWVRDSTYNEQFF.

The chain is built from TRBV4-1 and TRBJ2-7; D unresolved. In germline, CDR1 is MGHRA, CDR2 YSYEKL. The CDR3 runs 13 residues. Trimming left V 1 base short and J 2 bases short, with 6 bases between. CDR3 sequence reads: CASSQAPTYEQYF. Here the CDR3 DNA reads TGCGCCAGCAGCCAAGCCCCCACCTACGAGCAGTACTTC.

The V gene is TRBV2, the J gene TRBJ1-4, with D possibly TRBD1 on 6 matching bases. CDR3 size: 16 residues. Germline loops: CDR1 SNHLY, CDR2 FYNNEI. V was clipped by 4 bases and J by 0 bases, with 12 bases between them. CDR3 DNA sequence: TGTGCCAGCAGTGTCGACAGGCCCGCAACTAATGAAAAACTGTTTTTT. This codes for CASSVDRPATNEKLFF.

This chain connects TRBV25-1 to TRBJ1-1, with D possibly being TRBD1 (5 bases). Germline CDR1 reads MGHDK; CDR2 reads SYGVNS. Trimming took 5 bases from V and 6 from J, leaving 16 bases between them. CDR3 length: 14 amino acids. CDR3 region: CASSLSRGEAEAFF. The CDR3 coding sequence is TGTGCCAGCAGTCTTTCAAGAGGGGAGGCTGAAGCTTTCTTT.

The chain joins TRBV5-6 to TRBJ2-5, with TRBD2 matching over 8 bases. This CDR3 contains 16 residues. Losses at the gene ends were 2 bases for V and 2 bases for J; bases not matched to a gene: 8. Germline assignment: CDR1 SGHDT and CDR2 YYEEEE. CDR3 bases: TGTGCCAGCAGCTTACTGCGGGGGGAGCTACAAGAGACCCAGTACTTC. It yields the protein CASSLLRGELQETQYF.

This clone was seen a single time. The chain is built from TRBV18 and TRBJ2-7, with a tentative D call TRBD2 (6 bases). CDR3 length: 16 residues. V lost 3 bases, J lost 2 bases, and 17 bases lay in between. CDR1 is KGHSH, CDR2 LQKENI, per germline. The CDR3 here is CASSPQGASETYEQYF. The CDR3 DNA reads TGTGCCAGCTCACCCCAAGGCGCTAGCGAAACCTACGAGCAGTACTTC.

The chain links TRBV12-5 to TRBJ1-4, with 7 nucleotides matching TRBD1. The CDR3 loop spans 15 amino acids. Germline values: CDR1 LGHNT, CDR2 FRNRAP. The J segment lost 5 bases and the V segment lost 8 bases, leaving 11 bases of the junction unmatched. The CDR3 loop is CASSRTGRQNEKLFF. CDR3 sequence (DNA): TGTGCTAGTTCTAGGACAGGACGACAAAATGAAAAACTGTTTTTT. Together with reference TRBV12-5 and TRBJ1-4, the CDR3 gives the full variable domain: DARVTQTPRHKVTEMGQEVTMRCQPILGHNTVFWYRQTMMQGLELLAYFRNRAPLDDSGMPKDRFSAEMPDATLATLKIQPSEPRDSAVYFCASSRTGRQNEKLFFGSGTQLSVL.

A single count supports this clone. V usage is TRBV18 and J usage is TRBJ1-3, with unresolved D. The CDR3 has 15 residues. The ends were cut back, 5 bases at V and 0 bases at J, with 11 bases in the middle. Germline V gene data show CDR1 as KGHSH and CDR2 as LQKENI. CDR3 in amino acids: CASSASAHSGNTIYF. In DNA form, the CDR3 reads TGTGCCAGCTCAGCGAGCGCTCACTCTGGAAACACCATATATTTT.

V gene TRBV6-5 combines with J gene TRBJ1-2, with 7 bases aligning to TRBD1. Germline CDR1 MNHEY, CDR2 SVGAGI. J lost 2 bases, V lost 7 bases, and 1 base had no gene match. CDR3 length: 12 amino acids. The CDR3 here is CASTGQNYGYTF. The CDR3 DNA sequence: TGTGCCAGCACGGGACAGAACTATGGCTACACCTTC.

This chain connects TRBV9 to TRBJ1-3; D remains ambiguous. The CDR3 covers 14 residues. Deletions cut 0 bases from V and 0 bases from J, with 4 bases between. Germline CDR1 is SGDLS and CDR2 is YYNGEE. The chain's CDR3 is CASSVGVSGNTIYF. The CDR3 DNA reads TGTGCCAGCAGCGTAGGAGTCTCTGGAAACACCATATATTTT.

CDR3 sequence: CASSELGLAYEQYF. Written as DNA, the CDR3 is TGCGCCAGCAGTGAGTTGGGACTGGCCTACGAGCAGTACTTC. This chain joins TRBV10-2 and TRBJ2-7, with D perhaps TRBD2 (6 bases). The CDR3 has 14 amino acids. The germline gives CDR1 WSHSY, CDR2 SAAADI. V gave up 1 base and J gave up 2 bases, with 9 bases separating them.

V and J are TRBV6-5 and TRBJ2-7; 7 bases agree with TRBD1. Trimming removed 11 bases from V and 4 bases from J; junction bases left unmatched: 8. This CDR3 is 12 amino acids long. In germline, CDR1 is MNHEY, CDR2 SVGAGI. CDR3 sequence: CAVDRNVYEQYF. The CDR3 nucleotides read TGTGCCGTGGACAGGAACGTGTACGAGCAGTACTTC.

The gene calls are TRBV27 and TRBJ1-1, with a weak D call TRBD1 (5 bases). Trimming pared 1 base from V and 1 base from J, leaving 16 bases between. CDR1 and CDR2 from the germline V gene are MNHEY and SMNVEV (reference sequence). The CDR3 is made up of 17 amino acids. The CDR3 protein is CASSLFPPRGTNTEAFF. The CDR3 region has the DNA TGTGCCAGCAGTTTATTCCCCCCTCGGGGGACGAACACTGAAGCTTTCTTT.

The gene calls are TRBV7-9 and TRBJ1-2; 7 bases are shared with TRBD1. V was pared by 5 bases and J by 3 bases, with 9 bases of the junction left unmatched. CDR1 and CDR2 from the germline V gene are SEHNR and FQNEAQ (reference sequence). The CDR3 sequence is 15 residues long. CDR3 residues: CASSPIPGGDYGYTF. The DNA for the CDR3 is TGTGCCAGCAGCCCTATTCCAGGGGGAGACTATGGCTACACCTTC.